The source of this T cell receptor beta chain is a study of T cell clones after liver transplantation. Profiled with immunoSEQ multiplex PCR; TCRdb holds only in-frame clones, not every one. The data show tens of thousands of clones, with less than 75% seen just once and around 8.9% held by the top ten. The V segment lost 1 base and the J segment 6 bases; nucleotides outside the gene matches: 12. CDR3 length: 17 amino acids. Germline values: CDR1 MDHEN, CDR2 SYDVKM. The rearrangement joins TRBV28 to TRBJ2-7, with 10 bases identical to TRBD1. This receptor was obtained from a human patient who received a liver transplant. Part of the T cells may come from the graft donor. The sequencing here drew on CD4+ T cells from blood, taken at the 22-month timepoint. CDR3 in amino acids: CASSLLSWDRGILEQYF. The CDR3 region has the DNA TGTGCCAGCAGTTTATTATCGTGGGACAGGGGTATCCTCGAGCAGTACTTC.